Following are 4 T cell receptor beta chains from one sample sequenced in a study of T cell therapy after organ transplantation. Specified time point: 4-8 weeks after completion of therapy. TCRdb's table, derived via immunoSEQ multiplex PCR, lists solely in-frame clones and lacks some. The sample has 5,800 or so clones; just under 75% are singletons. No antigen has been assigned to these receptors. Sequenced here: CD8+ T cells from blood, sampled after autologous CMV-specific T cell therapy. These receptor sequences come from a human patient who had received a solid organ transplant and had CMV disease. T cells may partly derive from the graft donor.

The chain has TRBV9 and TRBJ2-5, with 9 bases that match TRBD1. Germline assignment: CDR1 SGDLS and CDR2 YYNGEE. V lost 0 bases to trimming and J lost 5 bases; unmatched junction nucleotides: 5. The length of the CDR3 is 15 residues. The CDR3 is CASSVGDRVLETQYF. The CDR3 region has the DNA TGTGCCAGCAGCGTAGGGGACAGGGTCCTGGAGACCCAGTACTTC. Full variable domain (remainder filled in from reference TRBV9 and TRBJ2-5): DSGVTQTPKHLITATGQRVTLRCSPRSGDLSVYWYQQSLDQGLQFLIQYYNGEERAKGNILERFSAQQFPDLHSELNLSSLELGDSALYFCASSVGDRVLETQYFGPGTRLLVL.

The chain couples TRBV21-1 to TRBJ2-7; the table calls TRBD1, which could not be checked here. TRBV21-1 is a pseudogene locus. This CDR3 comprises 16 residues. Written as DNA, the CDR3 is TGTGCCAGCAGCACCAAACAGATACATTCTTCCTACGAGCAGTACTTC. The encoded protein is CASSTKQIHSSYEQYF.

This clone was seen once. The junction does not match germline at one end; this may be a read error. The rearrangement joins TRBV5-6 to TRBJ1-5; 9 bases align to TRBD1. The CDR3 runs 15 residues. Germline CDR1 reads SGHDT; CDR2 reads YYEEEE. The DNA of the CDR3 is TGTGCCAGCAGTTTGGAGGGACAGGGTGGACAGCCCCAGCATTTT. It translates to CASSLEGQGGQPQHF.

This chain connects TRBV27 to TRBJ2-1; D perhaps matches TRBD2 (6 bases). The CDR3 is 14 amino acids. CDR1 is MNHEY and CDR2 is SMNVEV in the germline V gene (reference sequence). V shed 2 bases and J shed 6 bases, with 11 bases lying between them. The CDR3 is CASSLTLGSNEQFF. CDR3 DNA: TGTGCCAGCAGTTTAACTCTCGGGAGCAATGAGCAGTTCTTC.